Reported below is one T cell receptor beta chain. The sample holds many counts of this clonotype. It lacks a known antigen. Within one base of it there is no much larger clone, and no base qualities were kept. For repertoire sequencing, TCR beta CDR3 regions were amplified from RNA transcripts. A first-round RT-PCR used HTBI primers with the Qiagen OneStep RT-PCR kit, followed by a second-round multiplex PCR, size selection and purification. Libraries were sequenced paired-end with 100 bp reads on an Illumina HiSeq2000. The published analysis was carried out like this. SOAPnuke was used to process the reads, throwing out any read that had adapters, had uncalled bases, had a mean Phred below 15, or lacked an exact constant-primer or identifier match. COPE v1.2.5 was used to merge high-quality paired reads. Clonotypes were defined as unique nucleotide sequences and were aligned to IMGT TRB V, D and J references using MiTCR v1.1. Analysis was restricted to V-J combinations with a frequency above 0.0001, which covered about 99% of repertoires. For each V-J combination, a TCR clonal expansion and chaos score was defined as F50 clonal expansion divided by the chaos observed in the TCRdist matrix. Features were reduced by Welch's t-statistics and random forest to 10 to 15 V-J combinations, which fed a naive Bayes classifier. The Morisita-Horn index was used to measure how similar the thyroid and blood repertoires were. TCRdb cleaned the public reads at Q25 with fastp, built clones with MiXCR and kept in-frame beta chains. When rows share a CDR3 protein, they turn into one entry using the most common DNA and genes. For this entry, the V and J calls and clone size follow TCRdb and not the study's own pipeline. The sample records about 550,000 distinct CDR3 sequences, less than 40% of which are singletons. The ten largest make up approximately 4.1% of the sample.

The sample originates from a study of Graves' ophthalmopathy and Graves' hyperthyroidism (dated by TCRdb to the late 2010s). Background on the whole study: Hyperthyroidism was defined as stable when no progression to ophthalmopathy occurred within 18 months of follow-up. TCR beta repertoire signatures were used to distinguish Graves' ophthalmopathy from Graves' hyperthyroidism and to predict progression to ophthalmopathy. In total, over 130 blood samples were TCR-sequenced: fewer than 50 ophthalmopathy, some 75 hyperthyroidism and approximately 17 hyperthyroidism-to-ophthalmopathy patients. To explore V-J signatures that distinguish ophthalmopathy from hyperthyroidism, a discovery set of 100 patients was enrolled, made up of under 50 with ophthalmopathy and around 60 with stable hyperthyroidism. An independent validation cohort was composed of 18 hyperthyroidism patients and approximately 15 patients who later progressed from hyperthyroidism to ophthalmopathy. In a handful of hyperthyroidism patients, the T-cell repertoires found in thyroid tissue were compared with those found in blood. After sampling, hyperthyroidism patients received methimazole starting at 30 mg daily, and ophthalmopathy patients received high-dose intravenous methylprednisolone.

Hyperthyroidism patients were newly diagnosed, with disease duration under 2 months, and aged 18 to 65 years. Patients with other autoimmune diseases, uncontrolled infections, pregnancy or lactation were excluded. Diagnosis was based on clinical symptoms, serum thyroxine, TRAb, thyroid ultrasound and orbital computed tomography. Total RNA was extracted using Trizol reagent, and RNA quality was checked on an Agilent 2100 Bioanalyzer. Germline trimming amounts to 3 bases on V and 4 bases on J, with 5 as the count of junction bases outside the gene matches. CDR1 SNHLY and CDR2 FYNNEI were looked up in the germline V gene. The CDR3 contains 15 residues, cysteine and phenylalanine counted. Only the CDR3 region is kept as DNA, spanning 45 bases read in frame from base 1. Here is what the overall study found, with its caveats: In validation, the model predicted ophthalmopathy progression with about 71% sensitivity and 72.22% specificity; roughly eleven predicted patients were CT-confirmed with GO in a median of approximately 6.2 months. Ophthalmopathy was separated from stable hyperthyroidism by the 13-signature model with about 85% sensitivity and around 81% specificity in cross-validation and with 80%/75% in the test set. No statistical method was used to set the sample size in advance, and the investigators knew which group each participant was assigned to. Among expanded thyroid clonotypes with frequency above 0.001, most also showed up in blood, which suggests that blood repertoires may reflect the thyroid immune response.

The sequenced sample was peripheral blood or thyroid tissue (not recorded which). This clonotype was obtained from an adult man with Graves' hyperthyroidism. In this chain, TRBV2 is recombined with TRBJ2-2; 7 central nucleotides agree with TRBD2. The nucleotide sequence reads TGTGCCAGCAGTGAGGGGGAGGGCCGCACCGGGGAGCTGTTTTTT. Its protein reads: CASSEGEGRTGELFF.